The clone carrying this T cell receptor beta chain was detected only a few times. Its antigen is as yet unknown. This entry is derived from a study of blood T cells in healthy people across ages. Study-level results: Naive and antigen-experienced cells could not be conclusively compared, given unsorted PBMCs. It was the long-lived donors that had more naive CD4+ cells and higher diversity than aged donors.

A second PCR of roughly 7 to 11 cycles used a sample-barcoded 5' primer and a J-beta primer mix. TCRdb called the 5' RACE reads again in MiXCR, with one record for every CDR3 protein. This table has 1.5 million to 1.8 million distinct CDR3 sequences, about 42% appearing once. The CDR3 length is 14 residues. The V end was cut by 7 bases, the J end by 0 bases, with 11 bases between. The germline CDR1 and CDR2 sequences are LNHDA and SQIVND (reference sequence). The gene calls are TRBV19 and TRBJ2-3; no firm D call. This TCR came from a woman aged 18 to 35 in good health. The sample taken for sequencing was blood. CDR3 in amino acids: CASTNSFSTDTQYF. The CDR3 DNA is TGTGCCAGTACGAATAGTTTTAGCACAGATACGCAGTATTTT. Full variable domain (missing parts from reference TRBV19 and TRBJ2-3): DGGITQSPKYLFRKEGQNVTLSCEQNLNHDAMYWYRQDPGQGLRLIYYSQIVNDFQKGDIAEGYSVSREKKESFPLTVTSAQKNPTAFYLCASTNSFSTDTQYFGPGTRLTVL.